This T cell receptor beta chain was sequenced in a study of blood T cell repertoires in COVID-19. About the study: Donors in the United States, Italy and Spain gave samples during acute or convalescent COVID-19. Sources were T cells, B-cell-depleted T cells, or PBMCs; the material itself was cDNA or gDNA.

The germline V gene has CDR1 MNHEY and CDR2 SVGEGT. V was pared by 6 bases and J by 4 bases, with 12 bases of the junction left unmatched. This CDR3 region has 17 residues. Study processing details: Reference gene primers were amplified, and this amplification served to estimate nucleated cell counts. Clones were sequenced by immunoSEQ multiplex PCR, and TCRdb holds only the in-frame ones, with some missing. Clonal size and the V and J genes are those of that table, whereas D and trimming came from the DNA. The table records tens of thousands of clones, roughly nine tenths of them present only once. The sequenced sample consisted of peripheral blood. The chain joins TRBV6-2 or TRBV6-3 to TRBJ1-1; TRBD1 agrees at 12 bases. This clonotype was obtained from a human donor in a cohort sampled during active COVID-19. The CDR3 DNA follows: TGTGCCAGCAGCTATTGGGACAGGGGGCTGTTGGGCACTGAAGCTTTCTTT. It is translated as CASSYWDRGLLGTEAFF.